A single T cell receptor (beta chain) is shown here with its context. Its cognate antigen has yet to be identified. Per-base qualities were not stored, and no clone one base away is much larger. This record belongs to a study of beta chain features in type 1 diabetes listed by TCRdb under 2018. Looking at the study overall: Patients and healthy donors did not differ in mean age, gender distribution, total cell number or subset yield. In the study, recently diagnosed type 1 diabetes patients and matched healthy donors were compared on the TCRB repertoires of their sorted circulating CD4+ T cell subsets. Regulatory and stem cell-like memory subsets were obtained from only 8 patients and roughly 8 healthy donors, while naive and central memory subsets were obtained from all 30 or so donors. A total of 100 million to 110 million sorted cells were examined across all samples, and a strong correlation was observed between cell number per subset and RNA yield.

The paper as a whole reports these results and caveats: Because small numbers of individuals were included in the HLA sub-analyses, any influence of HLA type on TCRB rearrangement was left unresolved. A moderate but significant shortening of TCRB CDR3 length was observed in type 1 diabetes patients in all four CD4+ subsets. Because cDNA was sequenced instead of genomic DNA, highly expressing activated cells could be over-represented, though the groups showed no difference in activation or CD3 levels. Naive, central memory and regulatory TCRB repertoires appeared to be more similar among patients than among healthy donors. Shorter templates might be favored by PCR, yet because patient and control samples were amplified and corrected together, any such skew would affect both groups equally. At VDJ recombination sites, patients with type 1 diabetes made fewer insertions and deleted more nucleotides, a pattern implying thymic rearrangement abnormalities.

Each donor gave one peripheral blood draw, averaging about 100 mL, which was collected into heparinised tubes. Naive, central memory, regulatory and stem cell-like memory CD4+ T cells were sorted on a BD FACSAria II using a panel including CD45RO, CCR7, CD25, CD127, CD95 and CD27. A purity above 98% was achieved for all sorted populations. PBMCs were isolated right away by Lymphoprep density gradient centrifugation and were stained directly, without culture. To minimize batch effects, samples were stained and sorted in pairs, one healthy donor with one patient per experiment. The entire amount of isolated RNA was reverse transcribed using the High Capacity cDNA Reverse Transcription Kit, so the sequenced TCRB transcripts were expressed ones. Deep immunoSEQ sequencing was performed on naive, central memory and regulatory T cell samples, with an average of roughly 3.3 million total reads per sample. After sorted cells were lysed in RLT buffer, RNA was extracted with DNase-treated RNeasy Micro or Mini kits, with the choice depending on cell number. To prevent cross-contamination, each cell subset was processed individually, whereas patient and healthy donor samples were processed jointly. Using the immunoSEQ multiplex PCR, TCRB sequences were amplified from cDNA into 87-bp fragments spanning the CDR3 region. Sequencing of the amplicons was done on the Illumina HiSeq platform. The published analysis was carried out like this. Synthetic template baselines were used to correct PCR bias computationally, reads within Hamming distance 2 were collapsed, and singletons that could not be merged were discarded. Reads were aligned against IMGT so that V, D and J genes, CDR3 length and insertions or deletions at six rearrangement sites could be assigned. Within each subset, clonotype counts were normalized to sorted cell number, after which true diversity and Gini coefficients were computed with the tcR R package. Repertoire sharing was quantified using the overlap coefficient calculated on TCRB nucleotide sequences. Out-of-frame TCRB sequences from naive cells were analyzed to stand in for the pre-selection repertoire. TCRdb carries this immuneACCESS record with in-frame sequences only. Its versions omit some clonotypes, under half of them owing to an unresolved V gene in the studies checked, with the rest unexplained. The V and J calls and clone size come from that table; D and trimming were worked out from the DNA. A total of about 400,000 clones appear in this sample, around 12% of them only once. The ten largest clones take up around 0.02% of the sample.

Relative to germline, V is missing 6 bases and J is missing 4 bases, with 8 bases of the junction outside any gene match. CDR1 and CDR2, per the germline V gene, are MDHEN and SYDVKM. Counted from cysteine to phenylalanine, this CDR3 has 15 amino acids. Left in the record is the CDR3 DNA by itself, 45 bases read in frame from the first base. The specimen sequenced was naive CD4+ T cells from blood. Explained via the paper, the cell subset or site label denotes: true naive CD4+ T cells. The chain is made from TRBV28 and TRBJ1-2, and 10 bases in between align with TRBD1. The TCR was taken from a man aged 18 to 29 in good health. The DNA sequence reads TGTGCCAGCAGCCAGACAGGGGGCAGCGGCTATGGCTACACCTTC. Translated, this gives CASSQTGGSGYGYTF.